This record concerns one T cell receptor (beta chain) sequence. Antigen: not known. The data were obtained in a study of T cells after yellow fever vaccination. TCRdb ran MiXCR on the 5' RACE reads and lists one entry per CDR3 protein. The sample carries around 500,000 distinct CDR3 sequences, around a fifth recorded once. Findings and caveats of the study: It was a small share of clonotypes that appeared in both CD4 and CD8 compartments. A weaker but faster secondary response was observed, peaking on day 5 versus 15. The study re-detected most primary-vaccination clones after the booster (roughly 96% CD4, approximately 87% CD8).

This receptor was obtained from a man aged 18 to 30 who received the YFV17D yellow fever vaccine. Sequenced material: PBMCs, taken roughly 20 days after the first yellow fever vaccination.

CDR3 region: CASSLVIPEQYF. The CDR3 DNA sequence: TGTGCCAGCAGCTTAGTTATTCCCGAGCAGTACTTC. The rearrangement uses TRBV7-9 and TRBJ2-7; D not resolved. V lost 1 base and J lost 6, with 7 bases in between. CDR3 length equals 12 residues. Germline assignment: CDR1 SEHNR and CDR2 FQNEAQ (reference sequence).